This record covers a single T cell receptor beta chain. This sample was taken from a study of technical replicates of blood from four donors. The method was immunoSEQ multiplex PCR; TCRdb's version includes in-frame clones alone and lacks a portion of them. This table holds roughly 70,000 clones, roughly 93% found once. CDR3 length: 13 residues. Germline V gene sequence: CDR1 SGHTS, CDR2 YDEGEE. Trimming shortened V by 0 bases and J by 8 bases, and 11 bases separated the two germline ends. This receptor was obtained from a human donor in good health. The specimen sequenced was T cells isolated from PBMCs. This chain joins TRBV5-8 and TRBJ1-2; no firm D call. The CDR3 sequence: CASSLGREVGYTF. The CDR3 DNA sequence: TGTGCCAGCAGCTTGGGGCGGGAAGTCGGCTACACCTTC.